This T cell receptor (beta chain) was retrieved from a study of blood T cell repertoires in COVID-19. Study context: Whether acute or convalescent, the COVID-19 samples came from the United States, Italy and Spain. PBMCs, B-cell-depleted T cells, or T cells provided the cDNA or gDNA that made up the material.

CDR1 SGHRS and CDR2 YFSETQ come from the germline V gene. The CDR3 extends over 18 amino acids. After removal of 3 bases from V and 4 bases from J, the junction contained 15 bases not matched to a gene. In the authors' methods: It was from reference gene primer amplification that nucleated cell counts were estimated. Assay used: immunoSEQ multiplex PCR; TCRdb lists only in-frame clones, some missing. V and J calls and clone size are given by that table; D and trimming were obtained from the DNA. The sample lists roughly 18,000 clones; 85% were seen once. Sequencing was performed on peripheral blood. The clonotype originates from a man at least 80 years old with acute or convalescent COVID-19. The gene calls are TRBV5-1 and TRBJ2-2; 7 bases map to TRBD2. Written as DNA, the CDR3 is TGCGCCAGCAGCTCCTCACCGCGCGGGGGAGCTGGCACCGGGGAGCTGTTTTTT. Translation gives CASSSSPRGGAGTGELFF.